Listed below are T cell receptor beta chains from one sample, sequenced in a study of shared clonotypes between healthy human individuals. Profiling relied on immunoSEQ multiplex PCR, and the TCRdb table lists in-frame clones only, not all of them. The sample lists roughly 2.6 million clones, around 90% seen once, with over 0.12% in the top ten. Specimen: naive CD4+ T cells sorted from blood. The receptors stem from a man aged 18 to 29 in good health. The CDR3 runs from the conserved cysteine through the conserved F or W. The D gene is left open where the match is weak. Size is omitted from some rows. Given values are once, few, many or a class for expanded clones.

j_call: TRBJ2-7
d_call: -
clone_size: once
v_call: TRBV28
cdr3_nt: TGTGCCAGCACCACAGTGGTAGGAATTCGCGGCAAATACTACGAGCAGTACTTC
cdr3_aa: CASTTVVGIRGKYYEQYF

j_call: TRBJ2-1
d_call: TRBD1
clone_size: -
v_call: TRBV7-3
cdr3_nt: TGTGCCAGCAGCTTACGGGACAGTTCGTACAATGAGCAGTTCTTC
cdr3_aa: CASSLRDSSYNEQFF

j_call: TRBJ1-2
d_call: TRBD1
clone_size: -
v_call: TRBV19
cdr3_nt: TGTGCCAGTAGGTCCCAGGGGGAAGGCTATGGCTACACCTTC
cdr3_aa: CASRSQGEGYGYTF

j_call: TRBJ1-1
d_call: -
clone_size: -
v_call: TRBV5-1
cdr3_nt: TGCGCCAGCAGCTTGTACAGCTCGAACACTGAAGCTTTCTTT
cdr3_aa: CASSLYSSNTEAFF

j_call: TRBJ2-1
d_call: -
clone_size: -
v_call: TRBV10-3
cdr3_nt: TGTGCCATCAGTGAGGATCTGGAGCAGTTCTTC
cdr3_aa: CAISEDLEQFF

j_call: TRBJ2-5
d_call: -
clone_size: -
v_call: TRBV11-2
cdr3_nt: TGTGCCAGCAGCTTAGGTCAGATCGGGGGAACAGAGACCCAGTACTTC
cdr3_aa: CASSLGQIGGTETQYF

j_call: TRBJ1-5
d_call: -
clone_size: few
v_call: TRBV19
cdr3_nt: TGTGCCAGTAGTATAGGTTGGGGTAGCAATCAGCCCCAGCATTTT
cdr3_aa: CASSIGWGSNQPQHF

j_call: TRBJ2-3
d_call: -
clone_size: -
v_call: TRBV11-2
cdr3_nt: TGTGCCAGCAGCTTAGGGACGAGTACGCAGTATTTT
cdr3_aa: CASSLGTSTQYF

j_call: TRBJ2-1
d_call: TRBD2
clone_size: -
v_call: TRBV6-5
cdr3_nt: TGTGCCAGCAGTCTTAGCGGGGGGGCCGGGAATGAGCAGTTCTTC
cdr3_aa: CASSLSGGAGNEQFF

j_call: TRBJ2-1
d_call: TRBD2
clone_size: -
v_call: TRBV27
cdr3_nt: TGTGCCAGCAGGGCCACCGCGGGACTAGTAACTCGTGAGCAGTTCTTC
cdr3_aa: CASRATAGLVTREQFF

j_call: TRBJ1-4
d_call: -
clone_size: -
v_call: TRBV5-5
cdr3_nt: TGTGCCAGCAGCGCCAGGGGACACTCAACTAATGAAAAACTGTTTTTT
cdr3_aa: CASSARGHSTNEKLFF

j_call: TRBJ2-5
d_call: TRBD2
clone_size: -
v_call: TRBV4-1
cdr3_nt: TGCGCCAGCAGCCAAATTGCGGCCAGCGGGGGTCAGTACCAAGAGACCCAGTACTTC
cdr3_aa: CASSQIAASGGQYQETQYF

j_call: TRBJ2-1
d_call: TRBD2
clone_size: -
v_call: TRBV11-2
cdr3_nt: TGTGCCAGCAGCTTAGCTCTAGCGGGAGTAAGTGAGCAGTTCTTC
cdr3_aa: CASSLALAGVSEQFF

j_call: TRBJ1-6
d_call: -
clone_size: once
v_call: TRBV7-2
cdr3_nt: TGTGCCAGCAGCACCCCAGGATTCAATTCACCCCTCCACTTT
cdr3_aa: CASSTPGFNSPLHF

j_call: TRBJ1-5
d_call: TRBD1
clone_size: -
v_call: TRBV19
cdr3_nt: TGTGCCAGTAGTATAGGAGGGACAGCTAATCAGCCCCAGCATTTT
cdr3_aa: CASSIGGTANQPQHF

j_call: TRBJ1-1
d_call: -
clone_size: -
v_call: TRBV6-5
cdr3_nt: TGTGCCAGCAGTCGCGGGACTTCGAACACTGAAGCTTTCTTT
cdr3_aa: CASSRGTSNTEAFF

j_call: TRBJ2-5
d_call: TRBD1
clone_size: few
v_call: TRBV6-5
cdr3_nt: TGTGCCAGCACCCCGGGACAGGCAGTGGAGACCCAGTACTTC
cdr3_aa: CASTPGQAVETQYF

j_call: TRBJ2-1
d_call: -
clone_size: -
v_call: TRBV28
cdr3_nt: TGTGCCAGCAGTCTAAGCTACAATGAGCAGTTCTTC
cdr3_aa: CASSLSYNEQFF

j_call: TRBJ1-3
d_call: -
clone_size: -
v_call: TRBV5-6
cdr3_nt: TGTGCCAGCAGCCCGACCTGGGGGTCGGGAAACACCATATATTTT
cdr3_aa: CASSPTWGSGNTIYF

j_call: TRBJ1-1
d_call: TRBD1
clone_size: few
v_call: TRBV2
cdr3_nt: TGTGCCAGCACCGTACAGGGGACGGACACTGAAGCTTTCTTT
cdr3_aa: CASTVQGTDTEAFF

j_call: TRBJ2-1
d_call: -
clone_size: -
v_call: TRBV18
cdr3_nt: TGTGCCAGCTCACCACTTGAAGGTTCGGCTGAGCAGTTCTTC
cdr3_aa: CASSPLEGSAEQFF

j_call: TRBJ2-7
d_call: -
clone_size: -
v_call: TRBV6-4
cdr3_nt: TGTGCCAGCAGTCGACTAGGACTCTGTGAGCAGTACTTC
cdr3_aa: CASSRLGLCEQYF

j_call: TRBJ1-5
d_call: TRBD1
clone_size: -
v_call: TRBV6-6
cdr3_nt: TGTGCCAGCAGTTACTCGCGCCAGGGGGGTCAGCCCCAGCATTTT
cdr3_aa: CASSYSRQGGQPQHF

j_call: TRBJ2-2
d_call: -
clone_size: -
v_call: TRBV4-1
cdr3_nt: TGCGCCAGCAGCCAAGATATGACTCTCCCCGGGGAGCTGTTTTTT
cdr3_aa: CASSQDMTLPGELFF

j_call: TRBJ1-2
d_call: -
clone_size: -
v_call: TRBV27
cdr3_nt: TGTGCCAGCACAACTTACGGGTATGGCTACACCTTC
cdr3_aa: CASTTYGYGYTF

j_call: TRBJ2-5
d_call: -
clone_size: -
v_call: TRBV7-9
cdr3_nt: TGTGCCCATACCCTGCCAGGGGAGTACCAAGAGACCCAGTACTTC
cdr3_aa: CAHTLPGEYQETQYF

j_call: TRBJ2-1
d_call: TRBD2
clone_size: -
v_call: TRBV7-2
cdr3_nt: TGTGCCAGCAGCACTAGCGGGGGTGAGCAGTTCTTC
cdr3_aa: CASSTSGGEQFF

j_call: TRBJ1-6
d_call: -
clone_size: -
v_call: TRBV21-1
cdr3_nt: TGTGCCAGCAGCGAATGCCGTTGGACAGGGGATAATTCACCCCTCCACTTT
cdr3_aa: CASSECRWTGDNSPLHF

j_call: TRBJ2-1
d_call: -
clone_size: -
v_call: TRBV9
cdr3_nt: TGTGCCAGCAGTGACTTCTACAATGAGCAGTTCTTC
cdr3_aa: CASSDFYNEQFF

j_call: TRBJ1-2
d_call: -
clone_size: -
v_call: TRBV6-5
cdr3_nt: TGTGCCAGCAGACCCCCAGCGGGGACCAATGACTACACCTTC
cdr3_aa: CASRPPAGTNDYTF

j_call: TRBJ2-2
d_call: TRBD1
clone_size: -
v_call: TRBV5-4
cdr3_nt: TGTGCCAGCAGCCCGGGACAGGGCTTAACAACCGGGGAGCTGTTTTTT
cdr3_aa: CASSPGQGLTTGELFF

j_call: TRBJ2-3
d_call: TRBD2
clone_size: once
v_call: TRBV7-2
cdr3_nt: TGTGCCAGCAGATTAGGACTAGCGGGAGTAGGAGATACGCAGTATTTT
cdr3_aa: CASRLGLAGVGDTQYF

j_call: TRBJ2-2
d_call: -
clone_size: -
v_call: TRBV21-1
cdr3_nt: TGTGCCAGCAGCAATCCAAACAGGGCCCCCGGGCTGCACGGGGAGCTGTTTTTT
cdr3_aa: CASSNPNRAPGLHGELFF